This record covers a single TCR beta chain. Profiled with immunoSEQ multiplex PCR; TCRdb holds only in-frame clones, not every one. The data show around 250,000 clones, with almost 85% seen just once and about 14% held by the top ten. From germline, CDR1 is SGHRS and CDR2 YFSETQ. V gave up 3 bases and J gave up 3 bases; unmatched junction bases: 1. CDR3 length: 13 amino acids. The data are from a study of control samples from healthy donors and cancer patients. Sequences were obtained from PBMCs. The receptor was isolated from an older woman with lung cancer. The J gene is TRBJ2-7, the V gene TRBV5-1; TRBD1 matches 9 bases. Here the CDR3 reads CASSSGQGYEQYF. CDR3 sequence (DNA): TGCGCCAGCAGCTCGGGACAGGGCTACGAGCAGTACTTC.